This T cell receptor (beta chain) was obtained from a study of blood T cells in healthy people across ages. This clonotype has just a few counts. Germline values: CDR1 SEHNR, CDR2 FQNEAQ (reference sequence). The CDR3 is 13 residues long. Next came a second PCR, run for about 6 to 11 cycles, which used a sample-barcoded 5' primer along with a J-beta primer mix. From the 5' RACE reads, TCRdb called clonotypes with MiXCR, one entry per CDR3 protein. The sample holds about 1,500,000 distinct CDR3 sequences; around 42% are singletons and the top ten take approximately 7.9%. The rearrangement joins TRBV7-9 to TRBJ2-5; the D call may be TRBD1 or TRBD2 (5 bases each). The J call is doubtful: the DNA matches TRBJ2-7 better. Input material: blood. This receptor was obtained from a woman between 18 and 29 years old in good health. The DNA for the CDR3 is TGTGCCAGCAGCTTATCCCCAGGGAGCGAGCAGTACTTC. Translated: CASSLSPGSEQYF.